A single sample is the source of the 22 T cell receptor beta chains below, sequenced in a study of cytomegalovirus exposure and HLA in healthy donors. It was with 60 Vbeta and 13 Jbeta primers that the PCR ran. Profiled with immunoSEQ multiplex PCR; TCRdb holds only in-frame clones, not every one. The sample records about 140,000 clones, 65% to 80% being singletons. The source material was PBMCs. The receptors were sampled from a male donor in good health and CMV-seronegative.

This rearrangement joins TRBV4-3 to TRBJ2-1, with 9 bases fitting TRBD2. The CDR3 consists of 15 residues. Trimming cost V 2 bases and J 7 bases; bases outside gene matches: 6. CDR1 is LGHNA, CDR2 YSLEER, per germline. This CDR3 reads CASSQRLAVGNEQFF. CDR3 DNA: TGCGCCAGCAGCCAACGACTAGCGGTAGGGAATGAGCAGTTCTTC.

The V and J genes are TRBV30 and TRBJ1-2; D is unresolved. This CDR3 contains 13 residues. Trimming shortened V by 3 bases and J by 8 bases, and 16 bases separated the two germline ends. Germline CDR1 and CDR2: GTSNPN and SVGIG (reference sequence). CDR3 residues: CAWSQSGLDGYTF. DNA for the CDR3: TGTGCCTGGAGCCAGTCGGGGTTGGACGGCTACACCTTC.

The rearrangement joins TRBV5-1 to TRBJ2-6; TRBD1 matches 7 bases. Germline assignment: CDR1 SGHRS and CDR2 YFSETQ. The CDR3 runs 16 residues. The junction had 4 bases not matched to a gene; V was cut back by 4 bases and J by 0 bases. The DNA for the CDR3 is TGCGCCAGCAGCCCGGACAGGAACTCTGGGGCCAACGTCCTGACTTTC. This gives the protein CASSPDRNSGANVLTF.

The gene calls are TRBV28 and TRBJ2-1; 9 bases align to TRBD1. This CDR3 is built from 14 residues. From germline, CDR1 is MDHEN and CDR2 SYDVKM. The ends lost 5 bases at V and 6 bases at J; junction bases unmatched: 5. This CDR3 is CASSTKTGGNEQFF. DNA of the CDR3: TGTGCCAGCAGTACAAAGACAGGGGGCAATGAGCAGTTCTTC.

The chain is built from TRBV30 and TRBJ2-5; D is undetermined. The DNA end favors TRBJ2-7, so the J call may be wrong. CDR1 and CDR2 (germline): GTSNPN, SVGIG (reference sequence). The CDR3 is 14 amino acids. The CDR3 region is CAWSVKISSYEQYF. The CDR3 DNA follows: TGTGCCTGGAGTGTAAAGATTAGCTCCTACGAGCAGTACTTC.

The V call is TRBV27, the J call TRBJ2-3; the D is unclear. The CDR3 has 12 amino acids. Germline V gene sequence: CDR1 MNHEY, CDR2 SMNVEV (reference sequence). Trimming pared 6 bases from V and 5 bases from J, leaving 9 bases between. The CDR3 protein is CASRSLRDTQYF. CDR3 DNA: TGTGCCAGCAGATCCCTCAGAGATACGCAGTATTTT.

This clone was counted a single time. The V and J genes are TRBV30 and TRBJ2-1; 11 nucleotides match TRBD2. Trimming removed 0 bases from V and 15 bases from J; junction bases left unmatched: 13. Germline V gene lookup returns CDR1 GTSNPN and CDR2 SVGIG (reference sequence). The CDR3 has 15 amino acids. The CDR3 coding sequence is TGTGCCTGGAGTGTATCTAGCGGGGGGTCCTTTCGTGTGTTCTTC. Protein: CAWSVSSGGSFRVFF.

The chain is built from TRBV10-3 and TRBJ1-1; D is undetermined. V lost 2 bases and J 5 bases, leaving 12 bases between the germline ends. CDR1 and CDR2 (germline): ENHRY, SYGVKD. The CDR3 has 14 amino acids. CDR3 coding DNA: TGTGCCATCAGTGAGGAGGGCCCCATAACTGAAGCTTTCTTT. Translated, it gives CAISEEGPITEAFF.

For the CDR3, the DNA is TGTGCCAGCAGGGAGTTGCCCGGGACAGGTTACGAGCAGTACTTC. Translated, it gives CASRELPGTGYEQYF. V is TRBV5-6 and J is TRBJ2-7, with TRBD1 identical over 8 bases. There are 15 residues in the CDR3. After removal of 5 bases from V and 4 bases from J, the junction contained 11 bases not matched to a gene. Germline CDR1 is SGHDT and CDR2 is YYEEEE. Supplemented by reference TRBV5-6 and TRBJ2-7, the full variable domain reads DAGVTQSPTHLIKTRGQQVTLRCSPKSGHDTVSWYQQALGQGPQFIFQYYEEEERQRGNFPDRFSGHQFPNYSSELNVNALLLGDSALYLCASRELPGTGYEQYFGPGTRLTVT.

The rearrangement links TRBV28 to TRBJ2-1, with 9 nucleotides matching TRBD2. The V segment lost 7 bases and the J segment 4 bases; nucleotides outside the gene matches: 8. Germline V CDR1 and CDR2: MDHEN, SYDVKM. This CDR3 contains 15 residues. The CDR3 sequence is CASIDSGRRYNEQFF. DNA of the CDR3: TGTGCCAGCATTGATAGCGGGAGACGATACAATGAGCAGTTCTTC.

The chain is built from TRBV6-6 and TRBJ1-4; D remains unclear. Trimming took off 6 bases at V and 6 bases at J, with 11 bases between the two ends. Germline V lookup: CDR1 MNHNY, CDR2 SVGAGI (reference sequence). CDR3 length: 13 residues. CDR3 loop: CASSPGRHEKLFF. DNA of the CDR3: TGTGCCAGCAGCCCCGGGAGACATGAAAAACTGTTTTTT.

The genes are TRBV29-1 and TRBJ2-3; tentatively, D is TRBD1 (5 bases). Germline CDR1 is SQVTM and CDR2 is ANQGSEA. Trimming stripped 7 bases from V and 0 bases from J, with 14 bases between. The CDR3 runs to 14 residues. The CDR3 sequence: CSALGHPSTDTQYF. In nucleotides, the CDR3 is TGCAGCGCCTTAGGACACCCTAGCACAGATACGCAGTATTTT.

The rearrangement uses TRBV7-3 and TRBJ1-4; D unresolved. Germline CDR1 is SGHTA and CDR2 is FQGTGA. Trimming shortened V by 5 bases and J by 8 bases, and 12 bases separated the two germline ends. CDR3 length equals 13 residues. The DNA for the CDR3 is TGTGCCAGCAGCATACAACACGGGGAAAAACTGTTTTTT. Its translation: CASSIQHGEKLFF.

In nucleotides, the CDR3 is TGTGCCAGTAGTACCCCACTTGAAACCTACGAGCAGTACTTC. Protein product: CASSTPLETYEQYF. This chain connects TRBV19 to TRBJ2-7; D is unresolved. The CDR3 is 14 amino acids. Germline loops: CDR1 LNHDA, CDR2 SQIVND (reference sequence). V was pared by 4 bases and J by 2 bases, with 12 bases between.

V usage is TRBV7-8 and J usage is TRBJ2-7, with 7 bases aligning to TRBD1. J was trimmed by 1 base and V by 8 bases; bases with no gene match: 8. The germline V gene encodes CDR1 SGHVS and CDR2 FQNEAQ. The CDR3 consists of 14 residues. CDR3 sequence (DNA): TGTGCCAGCCTACCGGGACAGCGTTCCTACGAGCAGTACTTC. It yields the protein CASLPGQRSYEQYF.

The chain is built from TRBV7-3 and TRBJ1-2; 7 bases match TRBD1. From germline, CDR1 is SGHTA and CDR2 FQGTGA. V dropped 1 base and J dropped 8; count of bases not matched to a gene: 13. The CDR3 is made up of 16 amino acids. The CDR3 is CASSLNRTRQGRGYTF. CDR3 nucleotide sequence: TGTGCCAGCAGCTTAAACCGGACAAGACAGGGCCGCGGCTACACCTTC. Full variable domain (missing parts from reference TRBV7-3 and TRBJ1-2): GAGVSQTPSNKVTEKGKYVELRCDPISGHTALYWYRQSLGQGPEFLIYFQGTGAADDSGLPNDRFFAVRPEGSVSTLKIQRTERGDSAVYLCASSLNRTRQGRGYTFGSGTRLTVV.

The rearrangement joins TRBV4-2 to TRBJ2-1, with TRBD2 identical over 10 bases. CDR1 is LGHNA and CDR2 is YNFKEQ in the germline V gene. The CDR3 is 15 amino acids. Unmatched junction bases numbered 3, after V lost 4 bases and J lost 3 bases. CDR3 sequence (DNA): TGTGCCAGCAGCCGGACTAGCGGCCTCTACAATGAGCAGTTCTTC. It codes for CASSRTSGLYNEQFF.

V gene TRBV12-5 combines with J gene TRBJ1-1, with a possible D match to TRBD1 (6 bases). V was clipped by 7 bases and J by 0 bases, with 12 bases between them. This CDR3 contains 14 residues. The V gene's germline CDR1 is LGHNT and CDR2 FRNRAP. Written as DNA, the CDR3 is TGTGCTAGTGCCTTGGGGGGGCTGAACACTGAAGCTTTCTTT. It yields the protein CASALGGLNTEAFF.

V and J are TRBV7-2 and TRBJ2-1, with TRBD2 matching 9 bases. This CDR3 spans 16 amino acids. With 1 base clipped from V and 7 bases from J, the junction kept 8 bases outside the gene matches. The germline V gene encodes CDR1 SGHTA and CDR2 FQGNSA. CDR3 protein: CASSLEGTSLMNEQFF. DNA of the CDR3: TGTGCCAGCAGCTTAGAGGGGACTAGCTTAATGAATGAGCAGTTCTTC.

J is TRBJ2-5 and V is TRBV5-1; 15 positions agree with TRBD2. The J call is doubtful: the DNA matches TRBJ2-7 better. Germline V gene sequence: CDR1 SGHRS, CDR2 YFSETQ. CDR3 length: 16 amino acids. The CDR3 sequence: CASSGLAGGNAYEQYF. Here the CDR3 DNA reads TGCGCCAGCAGTGGACTAGCGGGAGGGAACGCCTACGAGCAGTACTTC.

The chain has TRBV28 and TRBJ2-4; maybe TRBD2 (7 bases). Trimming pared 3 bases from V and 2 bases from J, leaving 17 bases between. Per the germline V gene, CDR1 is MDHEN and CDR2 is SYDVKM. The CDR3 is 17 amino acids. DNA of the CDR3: TGTGCCAGCAGTTTTTCGAAAAGGGGGGGACCCAAAAACATTCAGTACTTC. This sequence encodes CASSFSKRGGPKNIQYF.

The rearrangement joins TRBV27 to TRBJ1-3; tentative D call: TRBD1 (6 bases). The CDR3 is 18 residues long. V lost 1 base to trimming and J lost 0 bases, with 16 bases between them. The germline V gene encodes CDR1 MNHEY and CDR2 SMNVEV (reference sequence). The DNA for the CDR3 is TGTGCCAGCAGTTTATGGCCCCTGGACAGCCTCTCTGGAAACACCATATATTTT. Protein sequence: CASSLWPLDSLSGNTIYF.